This TCR beta chain was obtained from a study of radiotherapy plus CTLA-4 blockade in lung cancer. At the level of the study: Among enrolled patients, under 20% responded and about 30% achieved disease control. Overall study results and limits: Expansion in blood of tumor-derived TCR clones was seen after radiotherapy plus ipilimumab. Dynamics of early blood T cell clones, together with interferon-beta, were reportedly the best predictors of response.

Comment on this clone: What it binds is unknown.

Each patient with chemo-refractory metastatic non-small-cell lung cancer was treated with focal radiation plus CTLA-4 blockade using ipilimumab. Germline CDR1 is MNHNY and CDR2 is SVGAGI (reference sequence). The V gene end was trimmed by 6 bases and the J gene end by 4 bases; junction bases not matched to a gene: 9. This CDR3 region has 15 residues. This table comes from immunoSEQ multiplex PCR, and its TCRdb copy is limited to in-frame clones, with some not included. The sample has tens of thousands of clones; approximately 82% are singletons. The chain is built from TRBV6-6 and TRBJ2-1; 7 bases are a match to TRBD2. The source was peripheral blood, collected from a patient treated with radiotherapy plus ipilimumab. This TCR was sampled from a human donor with non-small cell lung cancer that progressed on radiotherapy plus ipilimumab. CDR3 DNA: TGTGCCAGCAGAGCACTGGCGGGAGCTTACAATGAGCAGTTCTTC. Amino acid sequence: CASRALAGAYNEQFF.